A single sample is the source of the 13 T cell receptor beta chains below, sequenced in a study of T cell repertoires and HLA-DP antigens. No cognate antigen is known for these TCRs. Clones were read by immunoSEQ multiplex PCR, and TCRdb kept only the in-frame ones, dropping some. The profile shows more than 90,000 clones, 80% to 95% of them singletons. Sequencing was performed on CD4+ T cells from PBMCs. Source of these receptors: a woman under 30 in good health and CMV-seronegative.

The chain has TRBV28 and TRBJ1-2, with 8 bases that match TRBD1. V lost 6 bases and J lost 7; bases outside the gene matches: 13. Germline CDR1 is MDHEN and CDR2 is SYDVKM. The CDR3 runs to 15 residues. CDR3 amino acids: CASSPGQGANRGYTF. CDR3 DNA: TGTGCCAGCAGCCCCGGACAGGGCGCAAATCGTGGCTACACCTTC.

The V and J genes are TRBV5-6 and TRBJ1-5; D is unresolved. Germline CDR1 SGHDT, CDR2 YYEEEE. The CDR3 has 17 residues. V lost 10 bases, J lost 3 bases, and 26 bases lay in between. CDR3 sequence reads: CAYDEPRAGMVNQPQHF. The CDR3 region has the DNA TGTGCCTACGACGAACCTCGTGCGGGGATGGTCAATCAGCCCCAGCATTTT.

V is TRBV30 and J is TRBJ2-7, with D maybe TRBD1 (6 bases). The CDR3 loop spans 13 amino acids. Germline V gives CDR1 GTSNPN, CDR2 SVGIG (reference sequence). CDR3 sequence reads: CVTTGRGPYEQYF. The DNA of the CDR3 is TGTGTTACTACGGGCAGGGGTCCCTACGAGCAGTACTTC.

This rearrangement joins TRBV28 to TRBJ2-5, with 14 positions matching TRBD2. The ends lost 5 bases at V and 0 bases at J; junction bases unmatched: 11. The CDR3 has 19 residues. Germline V gene sequence: CDR1 MDHEN, CDR2 SYDVKM. The CDR3 spells CASSPQTWTSGGNQETQYF. Written as DNA, the CDR3 is TGTGCCAGCAGTCCACAAACCTGGACTAGCGGGGGGAACCAAGAGACCCAGTACTTC.

Written as DNA, the CDR3 is TGTGCCTGGAGTCTGCAGGCGGACCATCTCTCTGGAAACACCATATATTTT. It is translated as CAWSLQADHLSGNTIYF. V gene TRBV30 combines with J gene TRBJ1-3; no reliable D call. This CDR3 contains 17 residues. The V and J ends lost 2 bases and 0 bases respectively, with 17 bases between them. Germline V gene data show CDR1 as GTSNPN and CDR2 as SVGIG (reference sequence).

V gene TRBV7-3 combines with J gene TRBJ2-5, with D perhaps matching TRBD1 (5 bases). V was clipped by 5 bases and J by 2 bases, with 18 bases between them. The germline V gene encodes CDR1 SGHTA and CDR2 FQGTGA. The CDR3 is 16 residues long. The CDR3 coding sequence is TGTGCCAGCAGCCCTGGACACAAGGCTGCTCAAGAGACCCAGTACTTC. It specifies CASSPGHKAAQETQYF.

The rearrangement joins TRBV29-1 to TRBJ1-1; the D is unclear. CDR3 length: 12 residues. V dropped 3 bases and J dropped 6 bases, with 11 bases sitting between them. Per germline, CDR1 SQVTM and CDR2 ANQGSEA. The CDR3 DNA reads TGCAGCGTTGAGAGGGATTCAGCTGAAGCTTTCTTT. Its translation is CSVERDSAEAFF.

The chain has TRBV9 and TRBJ2-5, with 11 bases aligning to TRBD2. This CDR3 has 17 amino acids. Germline V lookup: CDR1 SGDLS, CDR2 YYNGEE. Trimming took 0 bases from V and 4 from J; bases not matched to a gene: 8. CDR3 nucleotides: TGTGCCAGCAGCGTAGGAATAGCGGGGGGGCTAGGAGAGACCCAGTACTTC. It specifies CASSVGIAGGLGETQYF.

The V and J genes are TRBV25-1 and TRBJ1-1, with TRBD1 identical over 7 bases. CDR1 is MGHDK, CDR2 SYGVNS, per germline. V lost 4 bases to trimming and J lost 0 bases; unmatched junction nucleotides: 8. This CDR3 has 16 amino acids. The CDR3 sequence is CASSGKTGTMNTEAFF. CDR3 nucleotide sequence: TGTGCCAGCAGTGGGAAGACAGGGACCATGAACACTGAAGCTTTCTTT.

CDR3 region: CASSLTGQGHNEQFF. The CDR3 DNA reads TGTGCCAGCTCACTGACAGGACAGGGACACAATGAGCAGTTCTTC. The chain uses TRBV18 and TRBJ2-1; TRBD1 matches 8 bases. The CDR3 runs 15 residues. Per germline, CDR1 KGHSH and CDR2 LQKENI. J lost 5 bases, V lost 4 bases, and 7 bases had no gene match.

The chain is built from TRBV19 and TRBJ2-2; D ambiguous. Trimming removed 6 bases at V and 6 bases at J, with 8 bases between. Germline CDR1 is LNHDA and CDR2 is SQIVND (reference sequence). This CDR3 is built from 12 residues. The CDR3 sequence is CASSTPSGELFF. CDR3 in DNA: TGTGCCAGTAGCACCCCATCCGGGGAGCTGTTTTTT. The full variable domain, completed using reference TRBV19 and TRBJ2-2, is DGGITQSPKYLFRKEGQNVTLSCEQNLNHDAMYWYRQDPGQGLRLIYYSQIVNDFQKGDIAEGYSVSREKKESFPLTVTSAQKNPTAFYLCASSTPSGELFFGEGSRLTVL.

CDR3 in amino acids: CASSSGTAYGYTF. The DNA of the CDR3 is TGTGCCAGCAGCTCAGGGACAGCTTATGGCTACACCTTC. The chain recombines TRBV7-3 with TRBJ1-2; TRBD1 agrees at 7 bases. CDR1 is SGHTA, CDR2 FQGTGA, per germline. CDR3 length: 13 residues. V shed 4 bases and J 5 bases; nucleotides not matched to a gene: 4.

This sequence joins TRBV7-9 and TRBJ2-4; 8 nucleotides agree with TRBD1. After removal of 2 bases from V and 3 bases from J, the junction contained 12 bases not matched to a gene. CDR3 length: 18 residues. The V gene's germline CDR1 is SEHNR and CDR2 FQNEAQ (reference sequence). CDR3 protein: CASSLPKSGGWVKNIQYF. The CDR3 bases are TGTGCCAGCAGCTTACCTAAATCAGGGGGCTGGGTCAAAAACATTCAGTACTTC.